A single T cell receptor beta chain is shown here with its context. Its specificity is unknown. Germline CDR1 is SGHNT and CDR2 is YYREEE (reference sequence). The CDR3 length is 16 residues. V gave up 4 bases and J gave up 4 bases; unmatched junction bases: 11. TCRdb passed the 5' RACE reads through MiXCR, listing each CDR3 protein once. This sample has 210,000 or so distinct CDR3 sequences, with roughly a tenth found just once. The sample originates from a study of T-cell memory formation after mild COVID-19. Study background: TCR clustering was largely donor specific.

General study results and limits: A second wave expanding day 15 to 37 was CD4+-biased; contracting clones were balanced. For contracting clones, CD4+ ones sat mainly in CM and EM, CD8+ in EMRA.

The genes are TRBV5-4 and TRBJ2-5; TRBD1 agrees at 9 bases. Sample: PBMCs or a T cell subset sorted from them (not recorded which). The sequence was collected from a man aged 18-30 years who had mild COVID-19 (a few samples of this study predate the infection). Cell type and time point are not known. The CDR3 loop is CASSPWGDRVGETQYF. CDR3 bases: TGTGCCAGCAGCCCCTGGGGGGACAGGGTAGGAGAGACCCAGTACTTC.